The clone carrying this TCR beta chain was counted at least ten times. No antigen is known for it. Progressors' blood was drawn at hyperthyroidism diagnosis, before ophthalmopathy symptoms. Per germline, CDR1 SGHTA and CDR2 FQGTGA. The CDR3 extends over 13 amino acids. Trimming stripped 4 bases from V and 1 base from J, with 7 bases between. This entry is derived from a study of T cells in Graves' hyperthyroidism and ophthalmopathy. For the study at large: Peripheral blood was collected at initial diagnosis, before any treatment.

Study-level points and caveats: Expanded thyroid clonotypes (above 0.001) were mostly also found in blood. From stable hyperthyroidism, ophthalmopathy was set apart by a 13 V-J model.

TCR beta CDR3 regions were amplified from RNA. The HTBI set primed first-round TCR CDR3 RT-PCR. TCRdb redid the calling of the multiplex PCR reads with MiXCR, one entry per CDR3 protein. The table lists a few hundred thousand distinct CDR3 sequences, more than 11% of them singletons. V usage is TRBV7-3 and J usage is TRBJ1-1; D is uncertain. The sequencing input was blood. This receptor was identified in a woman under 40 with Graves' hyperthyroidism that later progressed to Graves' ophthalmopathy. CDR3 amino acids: CASSSIPNTEAFF. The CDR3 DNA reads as TGTGCCAGCAGCTCAATACCGAACACTGAAGCTTTCTTT. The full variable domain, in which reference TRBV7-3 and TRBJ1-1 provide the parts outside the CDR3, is GAGVSQTPSNKVTEKGKYVELRCDPISGHTALYWYRQSLGQGPEFLIYFQGTGAADDSGLPNDRFFAVRPEGSVSTLKIQRTERGDSAVYLCASSSIPNTEAFFGQGTRLTVV.